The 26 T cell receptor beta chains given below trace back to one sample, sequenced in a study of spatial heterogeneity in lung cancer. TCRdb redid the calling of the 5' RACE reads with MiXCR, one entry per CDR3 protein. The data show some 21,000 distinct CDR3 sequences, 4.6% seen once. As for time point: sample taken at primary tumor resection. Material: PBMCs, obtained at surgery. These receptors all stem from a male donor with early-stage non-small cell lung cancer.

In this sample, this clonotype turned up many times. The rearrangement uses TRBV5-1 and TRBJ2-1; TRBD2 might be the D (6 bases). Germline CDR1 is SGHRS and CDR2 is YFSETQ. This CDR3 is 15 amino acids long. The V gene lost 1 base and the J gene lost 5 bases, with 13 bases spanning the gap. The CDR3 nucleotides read TGCGCCAGCAGCTTGAGGGCTAGCGAGAACAATGAGCAGTTCTTC. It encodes CASSLRASENNEQFF.

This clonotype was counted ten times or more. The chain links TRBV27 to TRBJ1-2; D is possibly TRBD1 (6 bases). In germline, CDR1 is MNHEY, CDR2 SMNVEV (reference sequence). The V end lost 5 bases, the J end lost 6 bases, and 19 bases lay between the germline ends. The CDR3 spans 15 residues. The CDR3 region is CASSPYQGMADGYTF. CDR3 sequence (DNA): TGTGCCAGCAGTCCCTACCAGGGGATGGCTGATGGCTACACCTTC.

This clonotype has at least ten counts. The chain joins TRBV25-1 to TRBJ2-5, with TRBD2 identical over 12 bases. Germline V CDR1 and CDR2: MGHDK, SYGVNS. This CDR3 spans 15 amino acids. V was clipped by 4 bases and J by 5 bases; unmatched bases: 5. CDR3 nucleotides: TGTGCCAGCAGTGGGGCTAGCGGGGGGGCGGAGACCCAGTACTTC. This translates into CASSGASGGAETQYF.

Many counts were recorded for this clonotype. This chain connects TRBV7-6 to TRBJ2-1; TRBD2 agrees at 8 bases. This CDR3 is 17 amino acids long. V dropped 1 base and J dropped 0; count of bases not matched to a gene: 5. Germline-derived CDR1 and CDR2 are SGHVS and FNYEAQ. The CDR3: CASSLVAGGFSYNEQFF. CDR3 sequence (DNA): TGTGCCAGCAGCTTAGTTGCGGGGGGTTTCTCCTACAATGAGCAGTTCTTC.

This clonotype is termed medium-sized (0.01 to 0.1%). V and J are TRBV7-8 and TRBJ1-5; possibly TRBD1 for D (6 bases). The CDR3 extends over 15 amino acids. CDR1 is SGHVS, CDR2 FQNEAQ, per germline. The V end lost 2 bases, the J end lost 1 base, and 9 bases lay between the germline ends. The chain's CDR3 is CASSLWGASNQPQHF. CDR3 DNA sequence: TGTGCCAGCAGCTTATGGGGGGCGAGCAATCAGCCCCAGCATTTT. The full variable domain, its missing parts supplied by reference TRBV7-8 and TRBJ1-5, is GAGVSQSPRYKVAKRGQDVALRCDPISGHVSLFWYQQALGQGPEFLTYFQNEAQLDKSGLPSDRFFAERPEGSVSTLKIQRTQQEDSAVYLCASSLWGASNQPQHFGDGTRLSIL.

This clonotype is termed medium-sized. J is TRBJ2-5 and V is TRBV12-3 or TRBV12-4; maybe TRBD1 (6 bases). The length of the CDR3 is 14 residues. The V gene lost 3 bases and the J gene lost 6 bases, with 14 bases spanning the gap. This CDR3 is CASSFPGAPKTQYF. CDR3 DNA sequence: TGTGCCAGCAGTTTTCCAGGGGCACCGAAGACCCAGTACTTC.

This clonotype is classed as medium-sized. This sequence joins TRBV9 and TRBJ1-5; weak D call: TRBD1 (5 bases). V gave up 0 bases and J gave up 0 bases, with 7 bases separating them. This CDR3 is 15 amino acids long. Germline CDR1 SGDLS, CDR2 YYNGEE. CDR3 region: CASSVGGHSNQPQHF. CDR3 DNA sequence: TGTGCCAGCAGCGTAGGCGGACATAGCAATCAGCCCCAGCATTTT. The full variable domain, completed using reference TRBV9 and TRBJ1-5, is DSGVTQTPKHLITATGQRVTLRCSPRSGDLSVYWYQQSLDQGLQFLIQYYNGEERAKGNILERFSAQQFPDLHSELNLSSLELGDSALYFCASSVGGHSNQPQHFGDGTRLSIL.

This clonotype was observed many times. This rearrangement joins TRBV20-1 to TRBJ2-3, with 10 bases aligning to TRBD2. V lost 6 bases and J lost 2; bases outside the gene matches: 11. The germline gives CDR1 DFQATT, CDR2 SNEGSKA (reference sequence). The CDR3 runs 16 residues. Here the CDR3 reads CSAQRAGGPNTDTQYF. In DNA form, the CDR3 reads TGCAGTGCGCAAAGAGCGGGGGGGCCCAACACAGATACGCAGTATTTT.

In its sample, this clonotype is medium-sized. CDR3 loop: CASSHQVFYGYTF. The CDR3 DNA is TGTGCCAGCAGCCACCAGGTGTTCTATGGCTACACCTTC. This chain connects TRBV3-1 to TRBJ1-2, with D uncertain. The CDR3 sequence is 13 residues long. Germline V gives CDR1 LGHDT, CDR2 YNNKEL (reference sequence). The germline V and J ends were trimmed by 3 bases and 4 bases, with 9 bases remaining between them.

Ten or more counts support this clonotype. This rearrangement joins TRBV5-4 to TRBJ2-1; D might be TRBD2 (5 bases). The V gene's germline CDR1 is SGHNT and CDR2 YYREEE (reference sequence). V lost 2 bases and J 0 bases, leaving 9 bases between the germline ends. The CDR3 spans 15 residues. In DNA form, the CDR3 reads TGTGCCAGCAGCTTTCGGGAAAACTCCTACAATGAGCAGTTCTTC. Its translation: CASSFRENSYNEQFF.

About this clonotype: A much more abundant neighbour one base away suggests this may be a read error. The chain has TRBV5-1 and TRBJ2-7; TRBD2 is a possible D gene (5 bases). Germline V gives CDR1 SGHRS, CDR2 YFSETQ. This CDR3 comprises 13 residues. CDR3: CATSPGSSCEQYF. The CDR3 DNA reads TGCGCCACCTCCCCGGGGAGCTCCTGCGAGCAGTACTTC.

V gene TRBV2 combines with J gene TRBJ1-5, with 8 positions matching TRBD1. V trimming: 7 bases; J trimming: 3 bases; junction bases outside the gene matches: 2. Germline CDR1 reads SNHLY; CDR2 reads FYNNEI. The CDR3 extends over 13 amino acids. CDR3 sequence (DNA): TGTGCCAGCAAGGGACAGGTCAATCAGCCCCAGCATTTT. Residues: CASKGQVNQPQHF.

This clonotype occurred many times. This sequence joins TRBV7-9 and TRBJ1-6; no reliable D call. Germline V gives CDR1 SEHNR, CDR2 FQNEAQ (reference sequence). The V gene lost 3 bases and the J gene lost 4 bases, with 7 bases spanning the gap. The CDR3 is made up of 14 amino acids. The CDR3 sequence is CASSFTEYNSPLHF. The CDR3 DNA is TGTGCCAGCAGCTTCACCGAGTATAATTCACCCCTCCACTTT.

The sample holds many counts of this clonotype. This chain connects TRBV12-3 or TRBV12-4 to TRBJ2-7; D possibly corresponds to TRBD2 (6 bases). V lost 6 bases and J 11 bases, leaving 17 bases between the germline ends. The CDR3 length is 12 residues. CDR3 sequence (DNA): TGTGCCAGCAGGATGAATCGCGGGACGGAGTACTTC. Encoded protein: CASRMNRGTEYF.

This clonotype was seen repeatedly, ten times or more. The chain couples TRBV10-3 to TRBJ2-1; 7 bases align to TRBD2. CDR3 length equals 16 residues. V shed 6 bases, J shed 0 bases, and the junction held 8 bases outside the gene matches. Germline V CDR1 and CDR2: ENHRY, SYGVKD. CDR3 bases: TGTGCCATCAGCGGGGGAGGGAGGAGCTCCTACAATGAGCAGTTCTTC. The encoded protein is CAISGGGRSSYNEQFF.

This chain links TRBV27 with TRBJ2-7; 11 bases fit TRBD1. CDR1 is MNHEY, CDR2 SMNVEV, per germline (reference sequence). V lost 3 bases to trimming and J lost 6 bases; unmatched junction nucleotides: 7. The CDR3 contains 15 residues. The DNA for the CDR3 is TGTGCCAGCAGTTTGGCCCGGGACAGGGGGTTCGAGCAGTACTTC. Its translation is CASSLARDRGFEQYF.

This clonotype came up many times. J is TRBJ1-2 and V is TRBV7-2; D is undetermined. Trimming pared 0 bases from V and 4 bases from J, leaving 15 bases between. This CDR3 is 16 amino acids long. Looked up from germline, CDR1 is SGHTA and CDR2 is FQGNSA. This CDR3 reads CASSLAVGSSAYGYTF. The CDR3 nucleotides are TGTGCCAGCAGCTTAGCGGTAGGCTCCTCGGCCTATGGCTACACCTTC.

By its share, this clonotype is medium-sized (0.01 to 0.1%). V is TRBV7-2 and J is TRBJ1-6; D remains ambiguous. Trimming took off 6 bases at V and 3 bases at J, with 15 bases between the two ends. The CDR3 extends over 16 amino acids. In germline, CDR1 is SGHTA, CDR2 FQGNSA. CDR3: CASSKVAGNYNSPLHF. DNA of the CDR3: TGTGCCAGCAGTAAAGTTGCCGGGAACTATAATTCACCCCTCCACTTT.

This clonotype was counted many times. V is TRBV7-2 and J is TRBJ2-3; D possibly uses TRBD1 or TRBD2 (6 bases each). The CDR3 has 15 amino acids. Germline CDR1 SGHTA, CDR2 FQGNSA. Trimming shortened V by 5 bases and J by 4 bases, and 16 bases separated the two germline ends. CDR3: CASSPQGGLADTQYF. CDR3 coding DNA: TGTGCCAGCAGCCCCCAAGGGGGACTGGCAGATACGCAGTATTTT.

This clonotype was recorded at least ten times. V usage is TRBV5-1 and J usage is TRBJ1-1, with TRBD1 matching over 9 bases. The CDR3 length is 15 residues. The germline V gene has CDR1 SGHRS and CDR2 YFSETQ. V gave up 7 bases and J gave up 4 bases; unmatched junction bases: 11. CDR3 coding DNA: TGCGCCAGCGGTCTCGGGACAGGGCCCAGCACTGAAGCTTTCTTT. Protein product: CASGLGTGPSTEAFF.

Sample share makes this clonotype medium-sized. DNA of the CDR3: TGCAGCGTGAGGGCAGGGAACACCGGGGAGCTGTTTTTT. It codes for CSVRAGNTGELFF. This sequence joins TRBV29-1 and TRBJ2-2; D perhaps matches TRBD2 (5 bases). Trimming cost V 6 bases and J 1 base, with 9 bases left between them. There are 13 residues in the CDR3. CDR1 SQVTM and CDR2 ANQGSEA come from the germline V gene.

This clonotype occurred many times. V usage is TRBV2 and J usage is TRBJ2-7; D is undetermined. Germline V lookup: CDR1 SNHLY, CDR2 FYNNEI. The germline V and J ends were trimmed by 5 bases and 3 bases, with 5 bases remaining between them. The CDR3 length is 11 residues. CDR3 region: CASSPSYEQYF. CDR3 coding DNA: TGTGCCAGCAGTCCCAGCTACGAGCAGTACTTC.

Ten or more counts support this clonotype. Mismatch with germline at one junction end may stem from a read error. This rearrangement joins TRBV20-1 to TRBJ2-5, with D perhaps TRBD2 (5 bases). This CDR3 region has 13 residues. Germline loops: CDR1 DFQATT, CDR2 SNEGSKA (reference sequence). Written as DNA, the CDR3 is TGCAGAGCTACGCGGCCGGGACAAGAGACCCAGTACTTC. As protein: CRATRPGQETQYF.

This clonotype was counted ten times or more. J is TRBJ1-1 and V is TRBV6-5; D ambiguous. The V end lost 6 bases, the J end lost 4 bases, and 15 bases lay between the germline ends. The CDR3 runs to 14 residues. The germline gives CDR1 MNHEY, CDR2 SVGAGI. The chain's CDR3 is CASRASMVSTEAFF. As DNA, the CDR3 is TGTGCCAGCAGAGCCTCGATGGTGAGCACTGAAGCTTTCTTT.

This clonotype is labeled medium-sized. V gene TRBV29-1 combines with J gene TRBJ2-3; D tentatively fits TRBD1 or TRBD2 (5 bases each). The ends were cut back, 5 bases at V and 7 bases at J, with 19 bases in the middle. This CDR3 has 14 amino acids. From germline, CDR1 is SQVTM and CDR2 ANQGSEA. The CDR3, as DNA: TGCAGCGTTCCCGGGACCGGAGTATCTAATACGCAGTATTTT. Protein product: CSVPGTGVSNTQYF.

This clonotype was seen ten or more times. CDR3 bases: TGCAGTGCTAGACGCGGGGGGAATCAGCCCCAGCATTTT. It specifies CSARRGGNQPQHF. The rearrangement joins TRBV20-1 to TRBJ1-5; perhaps TRBD1 as D (5 bases). Trimming took off 2 bases at V and 4 bases at J, with 9 bases between the two ends. Germline V gene lookup returns CDR1 DFQATT and CDR2 SNEGSKA (reference sequence). The CDR3 has 13 residues.